The table lists the clone carrying this T cell receptor beta chain with a few counts. Assay: immunoSEQ multiplex PCR; the TCRdb copy retains only in-frame clones and omits some. Among 5,700 or so clones listed, under 80% were seen once. Processed graft tissue released its intraepithelial and lamina propria lymphocytes. The sample originates from a study of graft-versus-host responses after intestinal transplantation. This CDR3 is built from 14 residues. Trimming pared 5 bases from V and 4 bases from J, leaving 9 bases between. Germline loops: CDR1 MNHNY, CDR2 SVGAGI (reference sequence). V is TRBV6-6 and J is TRBJ1-6, with a weak D call TRBD1 (6 bases). This specimen consisted of ileum tissue, obtained more than 220 days after intestinal transplant. The receptor was isolated from a human patient who received an intestinal transplant, so some T cells may come from the graft donor. This chain's CDR3 is CASSRQVYNSPLHF. CDR3 nucleotide sequence: TGTGCCAGCAGTCGACAGGTTTATAATTCACCCCTCCACTTT.